Presented here are 24 T cell receptor beta chains from one specimen sequenced in a study of cytomegalovirus exposure and HLA in healthy donors. The PCR was carried out with 60 Vbeta primers and 13 Jbeta primers. Using immunoSEQ multiplex PCR, the repertoire was profiled, and TCRdb retains in-frame clones only, with some absent. The sample consists of some 140,000 clones, 65% to 75% of them appearing once. Specimen: PBMCs. These TCRs come from a man in his thirties or forties in good health and CMV-seronegative.

The V gene is TRBV15, the J gene TRBJ2-2, with a weak D call TRBD2 (5 bases). CDR3 size: 17 residues. With 3 bases removed from V and 2 bases from J, the gap between germline ends came to 16 bases. Germline lookup yields CDR1 LNHNV and CDR2 YYDKDF (reference sequence). The CDR3 loop reads CATSSPGRTRNTGELFF. The CDR3 nucleotides are TGTGCCACCAGCAGCCCAGGTCGGACTCGTAACACCGGGGAGCTGTTTTTT. Together with reference TRBV15 and TRBJ2-2, the CDR3 gives the full variable domain: DAMVIQNPRYQVTQFGKPVTLSCSQTLNHNVMYWYQQKSSQAPKLLFHYYDKDFNNEADTPDNFQSRRPNTSFCFLDIRSPGLGDTAMYLCATSSPGRTRNTGELFFGEGSRLTVL.

The genes are TRBV4-2 and TRBJ2-4; a weak D match, TRBD2 (7 bases). V gave up 0 bases and J gave up 1 base, with 10 bases separating them. CDR1 and CDR2 (germline): LGHNA, YNFKEQ. The CDR3 consists of 16 residues. The CDR3 DNA sequence: TGTGCCAGCAGCCAAGAGGGGGGGCGGGCCAAAAACATTCAGTACTTC. Encoded protein: CASSQEGGRAKNIQYF.

This chain uses TRBV5-6 with TRBJ1-1, with 7 bases matching TRBD1. V lost 4 bases to trimming and J lost 1 base; unmatched junction nucleotides: 4. The length of the CDR3 is 14 residues. Germline lookup yields CDR1 SGHDT and CDR2 YYEEEE. CDR3 residues: CASSRQGGNTEAFF. DNA for the CDR3: TGTGCCAGCAGCCGACAGGGTGGGAACACTGAAGCTTTCTTT.

This sequence joins TRBV2 and TRBJ2-2; TRBD2 agrees at 8 bases. V trimming: 9 bases; J trimming: 4 bases; junction bases outside the gene matches: 19. The CDR3 runs to 18 residues. Germline values: CDR1 SNHLY, CDR2 FYNNEI. The CDR3 is CASGELAESGGVTGELFF. CDR3 nucleotide sequence: TGTGCCAGTGGGGAACTAGCGGAATCGGGCGGGGTCACCGGGGAGCTGTTTTTT.

The rearrangement joins TRBV13 to TRBJ2-1; 7 bases map to TRBD2. The CDR3 is 16 residues long. Germline trimming cut 5 bases from V and 0 bases from J; bases unmatched to any gene: 7. The germline CDR1 and CDR2 sequences are PRHDT and FYEKMQ (reference sequence). The CDR3 spells CASSPPRGDSYNEQFF. Written as DNA, the CDR3 is TGTGCCAGCAGCCCCCCACGGGGGGACTCCTACAATGAGCAGTTCTTC.

This clone was seen a handful of times. V gene TRBV7-9 combines with J gene TRBJ1-1; possible D gene TRBD1, 5 bases. CDR3 size: 13 residues. The V end lost 3 bases, the J end lost 3 bases, and 8 bases lay between the germline ends. Germline CDR1 reads SEHNR; CDR2 reads FQNEAQ (reference sequence). The CDR3 nucleotides read TGTGCCAGCAGCTTTGGGGGGGACACTGAAGCTTTCTTT. Protein sequence: CASSFGGDTEAFF. The full variable domain, with the rest looked up from reference TRBV7-9 and TRBJ1-1, is DTGVSQNPRHKITKRGQNVTFRCDPISEHNRLYWYRQTLGQGPEFLTYFQNEAQLEKSRLLSDRFSAERPKGSFSTLEIQRTEQGDSAMYLCASSFGGDTEAFFGQGTRLTVV.

V and J are TRBV28 and TRBJ2-7; 7 bases agree with TRBD1. Germline CDR1 reads MDHEN; CDR2 reads SYDVKM. The V segment lost 4 bases and the J segment 6 bases; nucleotides outside the gene matches: 15. This CDR3 has 16 residues. CDR3 DNA: TGTGCCAGCAGTTCCCACGGGGACAGCCTTGTGGGCGAGCAGTACTTC. It is translated as CASSSHGDSLVGEQYF.

In its sample, this clone was seen once. The rearrangement uses TRBV4-2 and TRBJ2-3; the match to TRBD2 covers 13 bases. Trimming removed 0 bases from V and 2 bases from J; junction bases left unmatched: 14. The CDR3 length is 21 residues. Germline CDR1 and CDR2: LGHNA and YNFKEQ. The CDR3 spells CASSQDSGTSGASVPTDTQYF. In DNA, the CDR3 is TGTGCCAGCAGCCAAGATTCCGGGACTAGCGGGGCCTCCGTCCCCACAGATACGCAGTATTTT.

This clone has more than one count but fewer than ten. The chain recombines TRBV30 with TRBJ1-2, with D tentatively TRBD1 (6 bases). Germline V gene sequence: CDR1 GTSNPN, CDR2 SVGIG (reference sequence). The germline V and J ends were trimmed by 0 bases and 4 bases, with 12 bases remaining between them. The CDR3 spans 14 residues. As DNA, the CDR3 is TGTGCCTGGAGTGTTGGGGGGGGCAGCTATGGCTACACCTTC. This gives the protein CAWSVGGGSYGYTF.

The chain joins TRBV29-1 to TRBJ2-5; 8 positions agree with TRBD2. There are 13 residues in the CDR3. V shed 6 bases, J shed 4 bases, and the junction held 7 bases outside the gene matches. CDR1 is SQVTM, CDR2 ANQGSEA, per germline. The CDR3 DNA reads TGCAGCGTCGCCAACGGGGGGGGAGAGACCCAGTACTTC. Translation gives CSVANGGGETQYF.

This clone was seen just once. The chain joins TRBV6-5 to TRBJ2-2; 8 bases map to TRBD1. Germline CDR1 and CDR2: MNHEY and SVGAGI. The CDR3 consists of 13 residues. Trimming removed 9 bases from V and 2 bases from J; junction bases left unmatched: 2. The CDR3 region is CASAGGNTGELFF. The CDR3 DNA sequence: TGTGCCAGTGCAGGGGGCAACACCGGGGAGCTGTTTTTT.

The chain employs TRBV27 and TRBJ2-1; 10 bases map to TRBD1. Looked up from germline, CDR1 is MNHEY and CDR2 is SMNVEV (reference sequence). Germline trimming cut 5 bases from V and 8 bases from J; bases unmatched to any gene: 15. This CDR3 contains 17 residues. The CDR3, as DNA: TGTGCCAGCAGTGACCGGGACAGGGGAGTCCTAGGGGATGAGCAGTTCTTC. Its translation: CASSDRDRGVLGDEQFF.

The chain combines TRBV28 with TRBJ2-5, with D possibly being TRBD1 (6 bases). V dropped 8 bases and J dropped 1 base, with 8 bases sitting between them. Germline assignment: CDR1 MDHEN and CDR2 SYDVKM. The CDR3 spans 12 residues. CDR3 residues: CASLQGQETQYF. The CDR3 DNA is TGTGCCAGCCTACAGGGCCAAGAGACCCAGTACTTC.

This clone appeared a few times. The V call is TRBV18, the J call TRBJ1-4; D is unclear. Trimming pared 5 bases from V and 2 bases from J, leaving 15 bases between. The germline V gene has CDR1 KGHSH and CDR2 LQKENI. This CDR3 is built from 16 residues. The CDR3 region has the DNA TGTGCCAGCTCAGGGTCCCAGCGCCGCACTAATGAAAAACTGTTTTTT. Its translation is CASSGSQRRTNEKLFF. Together with reference TRBV18 and TRBJ1-4, the CDR3 gives the full variable domain: NAGVMQNPRHLVRRRGQEARLRCSPMKGHSHVYWYRQLPEEGLKFMVYLQKENIIDESGMPKERFSAEFPKEGPSILRIQQVVRGDSAAYFCASSGSQRRTNEKLFFGSGTQLSVL.

V gene TRBV19 combines with J gene TRBJ2-7, with 7 bases fitting TRBD1. The CDR3 covers 16 residues. With V trimmed by 1 base and J by 5 bases, 11 bases remained unmatched. From germline, CDR1 is LNHDA and CDR2 SQIVND (reference sequence). The CDR3 nucleotides are TGTGCCAGTAGTATAGCAGGGGGACGGGTTGTCCACGAGCAGTACTTC. Translation gives CASSIAGGRVVHEQYF.

This clone appeared a few times. V gene TRBV7-9 combines with J gene TRBJ2-4, with a tentative D call TRBD1 (6 bases). Trimming took off 1 base at V and 4 bases at J, with 8 bases between the two ends. The germline V gene encodes CDR1 SEHNR and CDR2 FQNEAQ (reference sequence). This CDR3 has 14 amino acids. The CDR3 spells CASSLVDRKNIQYF. The CDR3 DNA reads as TGTGCCAGCAGCTTAGTTGACAGGAAAAACATTCAGTACTTC.

This clone showed up just once. The chain links TRBV15 to TRBJ2-2; D remains ambiguous. V lost 0 bases to trimming and J lost 5 bases, with 10 bases between them. The germline CDR1 and CDR2 sequences are LNHNV and YYDKDF (reference sequence). The CDR3 is 15 residues long. The CDR3 loop reads CATSRDRAGTGELFF. As DNA, the CDR3 is TGTGCCACCAGCAGAGATCGAGCCGGGACCGGGGAGCTGTTTTTT. Full variable domain (missing parts from reference TRBV15 and TRBJ2-2): DAMVIQNPRYQVTQFGKPVTLSCSQTLNHNVMYWYQQKSSQAPKLLFHYYDKDFNNEADTPDNFQSRRPNTSFCFLDIRSPGLGDTAMYLCATSRDRAGTGELFFGEGSRLTVL.

The chain has TRBV7-6 and TRBJ2-7; weak D call: TRBD1 (6 bases). Trimming removed 4 bases from V and 8 bases from J, with 18 bases in between. The CDR3 is made up of 14 amino acids. Germline V lookup: CDR1 SGHVS, CDR2 FNYEAQ. The CDR3: CASSSPGQEWKQYF. The CDR3, as DNA: TGTGCCAGCAGCTCTCCGGGACAAGAGTGGAAGCAGTACTTC.

The rearrangement uses TRBV11-2 and TRBJ2-5; 12 positions agree with TRBD1. V shed 5 bases and J 4 bases; nucleotides not matched to a gene: 5. The CDR3 extends over 15 amino acids. Germline-derived CDR1 and CDR2 are SGHAT and FQNNGV. The CDR3 bases are TGTGCCAGCAGCATGGGGACAGGGGGCCCAGAGACCCAGTACTTC. Translation: CASSMGTGGPETQYF.

The gene calls are TRBV9 and TRBJ1-4; TRBD1 might be the D (6 bases). Germline V gene sequence: CDR1 SGDLS, CDR2 YYNGEE. V was pared by 3 bases and J by 3 bases, with 21 bases between. The CDR3 has 18 residues. CDR3 sequence (DNA): TGTGCCAGCAGCGCTCTCAGGGGCAGCAAGACTGCTAATGAAAAACTGTTTTTT. Amino acids: CASSALRGSKTANEKLFF.

This chain connects TRBV5-1 to TRBJ2-2; D gene unclear. CDR1 is SGHRS, CDR2 YFSETQ, per germline. Trimming stripped 1 base from V and 3 bases from J, with 7 bases between. The CDR3 is 14 amino acids. The CDR3 nucleotides are TGCGCCAGCAGCTTGAAAGCGTACACCGGGGAGCTGTTTTTT. Protein: CASSLKAYTGELFF.

This clone was counted once. This chain connects TRBV5-5 to TRBJ2-2, with TRBD1 matching 8 bases. This CDR3 is built from 17 residues. CDR1 is SGHKS, CDR2 YYEKEE, per germline (reference sequence). The V gene end was trimmed by 4 bases and the J gene end by 4 bases; junction bases not matched to a gene: 12. The CDR3 loop reads CASSRVAGGGSTGELFF. CDR3 nucleotide sequence: TGTGCCAGCAGCCGGGTCGCAGGGGGCGGAAGCACCGGGGAGCTGTTTTTT.

V and J are TRBV6-1 and TRBJ1-1; no firm D call. The germline V gene encodes CDR1 MNHNS and CDR2 SASEGT. Trimming removed 7 bases from V and 1 base from J, with 10 bases in between. The CDR3 covers 13 residues. CDR3 sequence: CASTLDPNTEAFF. For the CDR3, the DNA is TGTGCCAGCACCCTAGACCCGAACACTGAAGCTTTCTTT.

This chain uses TRBV6-6 with TRBJ2-7, with 8 bases matching TRBD1. With V trimmed by 6 bases and J by 8 bases, 12 bases remained unmatched. The CDR3 totals 14 residues. Germline values: CDR1 MNHNY, CDR2 SVGAGI (reference sequence). The CDR3: CASRSSTGGIKQYF. In DNA form, the CDR3 reads TGTGCCAGCAGGTCCTCTACAGGGGGGATTAAGCAGTACTTC.